Listed below are T cell receptor beta chains from one sample, sequenced in a study of T cells in localized non-small cell lung cancer. The data were produced by immunoSEQ multiplex PCR, yet TCRdb's version contains in-frame clones alone and is incomplete. The sample gives about 52,000 clones, more than 80% of which show up once; more than 15% is in the top ten. The sample in question was peripheral blood, obtained before any cancer treatment. These receptors came from a male donor at least 60 years old with stage III squamous cell lung carcinoma. CDR3s include the opening cysteine and the closing phenylalanine or tryptophan. The order of the fields is J gene, V gene, clone size, D gene, CDR3 DNA, CDR3 protein. A D gene is named only where the DNA matches it firmly. Part of the rows lack a size; the others show once, few, many or a class for expanded clones.

TRBJ1-4 TRBV7-2 once NA TGTGCCAGCAGCTTAGTGGGAGGGGCAAGCGAAAAACTGTTTTTT CASSLVGGASEKLFF
TRBJ2-3 TRBV5-1 NA NA TGCGCCAGCAGCTTGGTTGCGCAACTAGGCACAGATACGCAGTATTTT CASSLVAQLGTDTQYF
TRBJ1-5 TRBV4-3 NA NA TGCGCCAGCAGCCAAGACCGTGTTTCAGGGCTAAATCAGCCCCAGCATTTT CASSQDRVSGLNQPQHF
TRBJ1-1 TRBV5-1 NA NA TGCGCCAGCAGCGCTGGTCGGGTTGGCCCCCTGACGAACACTGAAGCTTTCTTT CASSAGRVGPLTNTEAFF
TRBJ1-2 TRBV28 NA NA TGTGCCAGCAGTTTATCGAGTGGAGGGTACTATGGCTACACCTTC CASSLSSGGYYGYTF
TRBJ1-5 TRBV7-3 NA NA TGTGCCAGCAGCCCAGGTGGCAATCAGCCCCAGCATTTT CASSPGGNQPQHF
TRBJ2-5 TRBV11-3 NA NA TGTGCCAGCAGCACAGGACACGGGGCCGGGACCCAGTACTTC CASSTGHGAGTQYF
TRBJ1-2 TRBV2 NA NA TGTGCCAGCACCCTTGGGGGGCCAAACTATGGCTACACCTTC CASTLGGPNYGYTF
TRBJ2-1 TRBV7-9 NA TRBD2 TGTGCCAGCAGCCCGTTCGGGGGGGGCCCGGGACTTTGGAGCGATGAGCAGTTCTTC CASSPFGGGPGLWSDEQFF
TRBJ2-2 TRBV5-1 NA TRBD1 TGCGCCAGCAGCTTGTATGGGACAGGGTTGAACACCGGGGAGCTGTTTTTT CASSLYGTGLNTGELFF
TRBJ2-1 TRBV6-1 once NA TGTGCCAGCAGAACCGGGACCCAAGACAATGAGCAGTTCTTC CASRTGTQDNEQFF
TRBJ2-7 TRBV5-8 NA NA TGTGCCAGCAGCGCGGGCTACGAGCAGTACTTC CASSAGYEQYF
TRBJ2-7 TRBV6-1 NA NA TGTGCCAGCACCCCGCGGGGTTACGAGCAGTACTTC CASTPRGYEQYF
TRBJ2-7 TRBV19 NA NA TGTGCCAGTAGTACGGCAGGCGAGAGCTCCTACGAGCAGTACTTC CASSTAGESSYEQYF
TRBJ1-5 TRBV28 NA NA TGTGCCACCACTTTCGCCGGGAGGACAAGAAGCAATCAGCCCCAGCATTTT CATTFAGRTRSNQPQHF
TRBJ1-1 TRBV25-1 NA NA TGTGCCAGCAAGAAGGACTCGTCTGAAGCTTTCTTT CASKKDSSEAFF
TRBJ1-4 TRBV2 once TRBD1 TGTGCCAGCAGTGAGCGGACCTGGACAGGCATAGAAAAACTGTTTTTT CASSERTWTGIEKLFF
TRBJ2-3 TRBV6-6 NA NA TGTGCCAGCAGGTACTTTAGCACAGATACGCAGTATTTT CASRYFSTDTQYF
TRBJ1-2 TRBV28 NA NA TGTGCCAGCAGTCTTAAGCCGACAGGCGGCTACACCTTC CASSLKPTGGYTF
TRBJ2-7 TRBV25-1 NA TRBD1 TGTGCCAGCAGCAAGGACAGGCTGGCCTCCTCGGACGCCGACGAGCAGTACTTC CASSKDRLASSDADEQYF
TRBJ1-2 TRBV27 few TRBD1 TGTGCCAGCAGTTTAGGCAGGGGGATCTATGGCTACACCTTC CASSLGRGIYGYTF
TRBJ2-2 TRBV18 NA TRBD2 TGTGCCAGCTCACCTACTAGCGGGAGCTCCCCCGGGGAGCTGTTTTTT CASSPTSGSSPGELFF
TRBJ1-1 TRBV18 NA NA TGTGCCAGCTCACCTTGGGATGGGAACACTGAAGCTTTCTTT CASSPWDGNTEAFF
TRBJ2-2 TRBV7-8 NA NA TGTGCCAGCAGCTTAGCGGGAAGAAACACCGGGGAGCTGTTTTTT CASSLAGRNTGELFF
TRBJ1-2 TRBV6-5 NA NA TGTGCCAGCAGTTACGCCCTTGGGGCCGCCTATGGCTACACCTTC CASSYALGAAYGYTF
TRBJ1-1 TRBV5-5 NA NA TGTGCCAGCAGCTTGGTGGAGAGGACTGAAGCTTTCTTT CASSLVERTEAFF
TRBJ2-7 TRBV5-1 once NA TGCGCCAGCAGCTTGGTTGAGGGGAGCGACGAGCAGTACTTC CASSLVEGSDEQYF
TRBJ1-2 TRBV6-5 NA TRBD1 TGTGCCAGCAGCGCAAGACAGGGGATTAACTATGGCTACACCTTC CASSARQGINYGYTF
TRBJ2-1 TRBV11-2 NA NA TGTGCCAGCGGGTCGACAGGATCCTCCTACAATGAGCAGTTCTTC CASGSTGSSYNEQFF
TRBJ2-3 TRBV9 NA TRBD2 TGTGCCAGCAGCCGCGGGAGGGTCACAGATACGCAGTATTTT CASSRGRVTDTQYF
TRBJ1-4 TRBV5-1 NA NA TGCGCCAGCAGCTTGACAGGCCAAGCAACTAATGAAAAACTGTTTTTT CASSLTGQATNEKLFF
TRBJ2-1 TRBV9 NA NA TGTGCCAGCAGCGTAGCCCCGGCGGCGACCATCTACAATGAGCAGTTCTTC CASSVAPAATIYNEQFF
TRBJ1-1 TRBV19 NA TRBD1 TGTGCCAGTAGTACGGGGACAGGCAACACTGAAGCTTTCTTT CASSTGTGNTEAFF
TRBJ2-3 TRBV6-5 NA TRBD2 TGTGCCAGCCAGCTAGCGGGGGATCGGGATACGCAGTATTTT CASQLAGDRDTQYF
TRBJ2-3 TRBV6-6 NA TRBD1 TGTGCCAGCAGTTACTCGGGGACAGGGGGCCAGGATACGCAGTATTTT CASSYSGTGGQDTQYF
TRBJ1-3 TRBV19 NA NA TGTGCCAGTAGTCCGATCGGGGGCCGAAACACCATATATTTT CASSPIGGRNTIYF
TRBJ1-1 TRBV5-1 once NA TGCGCCAGCAGCTTCTCCGACGACACTGAAGCTTTCTTT CASSFSDDTEAFF
TRBJ2-5 TRBV11-2 NA NA TGTGCCAGCAGCTCCGGAAGGATGGGTAGGGTTGAACCCCAGTACTTC CASSSGRMGRVEPQYF